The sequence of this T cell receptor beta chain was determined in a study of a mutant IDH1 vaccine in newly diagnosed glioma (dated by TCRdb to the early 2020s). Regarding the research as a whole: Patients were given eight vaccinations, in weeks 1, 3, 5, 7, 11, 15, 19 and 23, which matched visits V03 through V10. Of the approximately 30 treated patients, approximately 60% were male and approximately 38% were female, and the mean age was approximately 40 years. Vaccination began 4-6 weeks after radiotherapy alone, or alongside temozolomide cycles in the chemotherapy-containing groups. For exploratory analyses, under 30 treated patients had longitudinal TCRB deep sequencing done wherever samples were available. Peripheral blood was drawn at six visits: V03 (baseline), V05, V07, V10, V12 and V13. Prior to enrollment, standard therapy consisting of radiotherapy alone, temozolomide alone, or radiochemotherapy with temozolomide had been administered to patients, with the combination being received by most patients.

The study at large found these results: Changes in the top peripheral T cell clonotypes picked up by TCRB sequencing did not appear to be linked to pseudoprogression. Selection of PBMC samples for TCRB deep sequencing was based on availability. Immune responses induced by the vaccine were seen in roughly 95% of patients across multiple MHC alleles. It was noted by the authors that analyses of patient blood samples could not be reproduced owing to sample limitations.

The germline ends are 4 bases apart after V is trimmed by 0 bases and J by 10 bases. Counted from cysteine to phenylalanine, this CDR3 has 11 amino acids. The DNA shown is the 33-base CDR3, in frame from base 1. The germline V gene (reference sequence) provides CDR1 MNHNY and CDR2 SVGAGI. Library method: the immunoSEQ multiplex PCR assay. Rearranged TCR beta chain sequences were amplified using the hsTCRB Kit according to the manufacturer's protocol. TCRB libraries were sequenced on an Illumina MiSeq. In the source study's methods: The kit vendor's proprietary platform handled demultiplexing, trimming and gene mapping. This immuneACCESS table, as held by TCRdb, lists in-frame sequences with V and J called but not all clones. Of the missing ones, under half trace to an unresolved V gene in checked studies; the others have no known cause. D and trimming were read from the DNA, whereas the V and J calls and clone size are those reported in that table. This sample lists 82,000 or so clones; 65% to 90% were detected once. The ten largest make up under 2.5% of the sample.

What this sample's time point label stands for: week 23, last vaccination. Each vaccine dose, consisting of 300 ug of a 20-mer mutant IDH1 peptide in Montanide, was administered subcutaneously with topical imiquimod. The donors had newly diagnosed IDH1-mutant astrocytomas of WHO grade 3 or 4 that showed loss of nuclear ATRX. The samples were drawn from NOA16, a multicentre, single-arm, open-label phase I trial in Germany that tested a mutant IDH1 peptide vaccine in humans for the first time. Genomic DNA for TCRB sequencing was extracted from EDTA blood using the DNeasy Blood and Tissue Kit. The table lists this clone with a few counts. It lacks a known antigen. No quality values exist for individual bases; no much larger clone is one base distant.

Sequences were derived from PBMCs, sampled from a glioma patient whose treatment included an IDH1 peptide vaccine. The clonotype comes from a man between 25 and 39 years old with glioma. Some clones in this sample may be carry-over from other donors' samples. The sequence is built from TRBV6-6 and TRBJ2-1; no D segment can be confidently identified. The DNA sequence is TGTGCCAGCAGTTACTCGGGGGAGCAGTTCTTC. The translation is CASSYSGEQFF.